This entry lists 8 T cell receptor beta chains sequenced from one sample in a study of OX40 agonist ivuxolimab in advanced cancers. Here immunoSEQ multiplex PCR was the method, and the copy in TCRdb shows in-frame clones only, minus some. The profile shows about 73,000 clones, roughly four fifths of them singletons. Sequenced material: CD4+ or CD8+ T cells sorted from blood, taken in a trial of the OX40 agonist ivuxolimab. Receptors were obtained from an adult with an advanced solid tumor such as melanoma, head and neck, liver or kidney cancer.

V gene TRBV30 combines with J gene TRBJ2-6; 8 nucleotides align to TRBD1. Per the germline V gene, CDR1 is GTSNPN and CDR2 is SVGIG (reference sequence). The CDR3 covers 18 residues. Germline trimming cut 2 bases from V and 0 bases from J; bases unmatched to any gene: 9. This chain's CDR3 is CAWSPDRGLFSGANVLTF. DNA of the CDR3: TGTGCCTGGAGTCCCGACAGGGGCCTGTTCTCTGGGGCCAACGTCCTGACTTTC.

The CDR3, as DNA: TGTGCCAGCGACCTCGGGACTAGCGGTAACAATGAGCAGTTCTTC. Its protein is CASDLGTSGNNEQFF. The chain links TRBV9 to TRBJ2-1; TRBD2 aligns across 11 bases. V trimming: 7 bases; J trimming: 5 bases; junction bases outside the gene matches: 8. This CDR3 region has 15 residues. Looked up from germline, CDR1 is SGDLS and CDR2 is YYNGEE.

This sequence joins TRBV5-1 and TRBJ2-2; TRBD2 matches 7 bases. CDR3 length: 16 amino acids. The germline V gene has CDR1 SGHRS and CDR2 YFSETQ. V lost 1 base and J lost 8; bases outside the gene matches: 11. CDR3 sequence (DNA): TGCGCCAGCAGCTTGTGGGCTAGCGGAGAAAGGGGGGAGCTGTTTTTT. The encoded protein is CASSLWASGERGELFF.

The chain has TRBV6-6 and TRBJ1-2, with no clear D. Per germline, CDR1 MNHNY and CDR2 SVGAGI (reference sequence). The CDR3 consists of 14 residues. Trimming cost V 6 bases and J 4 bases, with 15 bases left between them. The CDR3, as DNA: TGTGCCAGCAGCCTCGGTGTCCCCACCTATGGCTACACCTTC. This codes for CASSLGVPTYGYTF.

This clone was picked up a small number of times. The CDR3 is CASSRDRGIETQYF. The CDR3 DNA sequence: TGCGCCAGCAGCAGGGACAGGGGGATAGAGACCCAGTACTTC. The chain employs TRBV5-1 and TRBJ2-5, with 11 bases identical to TRBD1. CDR1 SGHRS and CDR2 YFSETQ come from the germline V gene. V lost 4 bases to trimming and J lost 4 bases; unmatched junction nucleotides: 3. The CDR3 is 14 amino acids.

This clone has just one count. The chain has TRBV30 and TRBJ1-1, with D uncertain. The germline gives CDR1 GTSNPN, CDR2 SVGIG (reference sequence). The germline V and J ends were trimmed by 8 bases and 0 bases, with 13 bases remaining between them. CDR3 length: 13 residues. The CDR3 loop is CAGSFQVNTEAFF. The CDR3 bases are TGTGCCGGTTCGTTCCAGGTGAACACTGAAGCTTTCTTT.

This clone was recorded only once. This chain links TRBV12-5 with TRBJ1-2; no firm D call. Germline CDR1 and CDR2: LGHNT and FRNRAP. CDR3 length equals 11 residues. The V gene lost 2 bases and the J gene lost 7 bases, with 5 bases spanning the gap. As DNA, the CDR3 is TGTGCTAGTGGTTTGCAGGTTGGCTACACCTTC. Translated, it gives CASGLQVGYTF.

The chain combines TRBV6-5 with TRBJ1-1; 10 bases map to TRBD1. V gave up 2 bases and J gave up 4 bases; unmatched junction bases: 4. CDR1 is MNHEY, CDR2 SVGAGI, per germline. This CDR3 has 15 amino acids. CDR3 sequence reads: CASSYGTGASTEAFF. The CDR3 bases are TGTGCCAGCAGTTACGGGACAGGGGCGAGCACTGAAGCTTTCTTT.